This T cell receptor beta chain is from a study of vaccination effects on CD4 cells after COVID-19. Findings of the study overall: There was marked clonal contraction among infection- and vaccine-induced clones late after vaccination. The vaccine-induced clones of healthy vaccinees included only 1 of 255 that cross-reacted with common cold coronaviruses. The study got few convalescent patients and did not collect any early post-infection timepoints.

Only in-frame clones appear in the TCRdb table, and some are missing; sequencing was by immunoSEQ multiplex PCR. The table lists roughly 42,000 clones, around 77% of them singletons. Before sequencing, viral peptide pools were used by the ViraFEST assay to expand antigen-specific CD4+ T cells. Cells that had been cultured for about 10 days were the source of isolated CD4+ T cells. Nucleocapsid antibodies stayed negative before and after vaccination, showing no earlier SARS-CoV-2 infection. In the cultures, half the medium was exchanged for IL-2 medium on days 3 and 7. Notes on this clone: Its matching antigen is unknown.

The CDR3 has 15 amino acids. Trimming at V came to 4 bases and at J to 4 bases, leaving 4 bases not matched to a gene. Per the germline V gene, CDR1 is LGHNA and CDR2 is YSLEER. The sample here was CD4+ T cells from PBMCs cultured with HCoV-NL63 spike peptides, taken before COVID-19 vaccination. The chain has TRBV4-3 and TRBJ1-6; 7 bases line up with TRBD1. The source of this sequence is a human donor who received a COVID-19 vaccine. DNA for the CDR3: TGCGCCAGCAGCCCAGGGACAGTTTATAATTCACCCCTCCACTTT. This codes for CASSPGTVYNSPLHF.